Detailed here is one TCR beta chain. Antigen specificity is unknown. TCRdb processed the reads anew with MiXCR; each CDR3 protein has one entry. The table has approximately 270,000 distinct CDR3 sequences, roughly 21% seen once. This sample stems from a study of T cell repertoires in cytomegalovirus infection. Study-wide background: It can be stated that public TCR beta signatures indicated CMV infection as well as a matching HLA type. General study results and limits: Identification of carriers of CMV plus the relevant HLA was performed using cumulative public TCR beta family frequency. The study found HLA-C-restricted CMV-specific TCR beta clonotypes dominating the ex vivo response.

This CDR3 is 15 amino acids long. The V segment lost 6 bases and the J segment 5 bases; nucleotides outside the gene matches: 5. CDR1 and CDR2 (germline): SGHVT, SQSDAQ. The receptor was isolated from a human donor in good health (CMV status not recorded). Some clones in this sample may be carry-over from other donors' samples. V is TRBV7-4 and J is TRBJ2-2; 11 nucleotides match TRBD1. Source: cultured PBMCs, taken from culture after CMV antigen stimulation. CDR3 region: CASRNRDRGTGELFF. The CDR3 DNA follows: TGTGCCAGCAGAAACCGGGACAGGGGGACCGGGGAGCTGTTTTTT.